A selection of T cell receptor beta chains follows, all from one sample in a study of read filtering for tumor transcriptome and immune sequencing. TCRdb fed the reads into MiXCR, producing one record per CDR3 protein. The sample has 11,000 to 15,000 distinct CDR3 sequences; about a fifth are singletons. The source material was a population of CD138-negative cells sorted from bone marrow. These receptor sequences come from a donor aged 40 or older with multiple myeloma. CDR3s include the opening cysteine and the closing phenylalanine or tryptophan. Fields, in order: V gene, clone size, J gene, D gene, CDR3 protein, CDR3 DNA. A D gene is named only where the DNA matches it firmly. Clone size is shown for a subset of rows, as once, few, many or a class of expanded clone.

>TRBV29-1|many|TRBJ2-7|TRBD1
CSAQTGTYEQYF
TGCAGCGCCCAGACAGGGACCTACGAGCAGTACTTC
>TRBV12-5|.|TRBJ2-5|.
CASGFLGYQETQYF
TGTGCTAGTGGTTTTTTGGGGTACCAAGAGACCCAGTACTTC
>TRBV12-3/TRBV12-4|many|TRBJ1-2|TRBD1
CASSTGTAYGYTF
TGTGCCAGCAGTACCGGGACAGCTTATGGCTACACCTTC
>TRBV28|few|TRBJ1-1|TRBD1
CASSFPRDRVVMNTEAFF
TGTGCCAGCAGTTTCCCTCGGGACAGGGTTGTTATGAACACTGAAGCTTTCTTT
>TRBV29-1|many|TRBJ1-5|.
CSVGAGDQPQHF
TGCAGCGTTGGTGCGGGGGATCAGCCCCAGCATTTT
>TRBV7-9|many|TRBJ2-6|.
CASRGRSAGANVLTF
TGTGCCAGCAGGGGTCGGTCGGCTGGGGCCAACGTCCTGACTTTC
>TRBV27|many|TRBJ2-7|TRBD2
CASSPLTSGHYEQYF
TGTGCCAGCAGTCCCCTAACTAGCGGGCACTACGAGCAGTACTTC
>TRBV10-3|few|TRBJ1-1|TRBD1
CAIRAQGGTEAFF
TGTGCCATCAGGGCACAGGGGGGCACTGAAGCTTTCTTT
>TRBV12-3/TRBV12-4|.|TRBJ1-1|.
CASRAVRRASTEAFF
TGTGCCAGCAGGGCGGTTCGTCGGGCAAGCACTGAAGCTTTCTTT
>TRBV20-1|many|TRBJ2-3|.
CSARDYNGPTDTQYF
TGCAGTGCTAGAGATTATAACGGTCCCACAGATACGCAGTATTTT
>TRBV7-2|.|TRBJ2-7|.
CASSRMTVSSYEQYF
TGTGCCAGCAGCCGCATGACAGTCAGCTCCTACGAGCAGTACTTC
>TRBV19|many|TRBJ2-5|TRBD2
CVSSQASGSETQYF
TGTGTCAGTAGTCAGGCTAGCGGGAGCGAGACCCAGTACTTC
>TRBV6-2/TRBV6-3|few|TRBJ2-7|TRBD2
CASRRTSGLSYEQYF
TGTGCCAGCAGACGAACTAGCGGTCTCTCCTACGAGCAGTACTTC
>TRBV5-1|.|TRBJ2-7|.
CASSVTREYLSYEQYF
TGCGCCAGCAGCGTAACCCGGGAGTATTTATCCTACGAGCAGTACTTC
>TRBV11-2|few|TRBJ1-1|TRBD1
CASSLERKTGMAFF
TGTGCCAGCAGCTTAGAGAGAAAGACAGGGATGGCTTTCTTT
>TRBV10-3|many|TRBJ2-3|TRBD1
CAIQTGEADTQYF
TGTGCCATCCAGACAGGGGAGGCAGATACGCAGTATTTT
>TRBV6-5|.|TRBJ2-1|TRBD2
CASSSSGTYNEQFF
TGTGCCAGCAGTTCTAGCGGCACCTACAATGAGCAGTTCTTC
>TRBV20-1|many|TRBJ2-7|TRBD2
CSASQRGRFYEQYF
TGCAGTGCTAGCCAGCGGGGCAGGTTCTACGAGCAGTACTTC
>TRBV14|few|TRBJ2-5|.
CASSRDSQETQYF
TGTGCCAGCAGCCGAGACTCCCAAGAGACCCAGTACTTC
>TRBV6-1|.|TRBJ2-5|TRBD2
CASSVGLAEQETQYF
TGTGCCAGCAGTGTTGGACTAGCGGAGCAAGAGACCCAGTACTTC
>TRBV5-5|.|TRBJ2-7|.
CASSSSPRVEQYF
TGTGCCAGCAGTTCCTCACCACGAGTCGAGCAGTACTTC
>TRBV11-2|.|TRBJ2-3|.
CASSLADTQYF
TGTGCCAGCAGCTTGGCAGATACGCAGTATTTT
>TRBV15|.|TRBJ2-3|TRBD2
CATSIRTSGGDTQYF
TGTGCCACCAGCATTCGGACTAGCGGGGGAGATACGCAGTATTTT